This T cell receptor beta chain was observed in a study of shared clonotypes between healthy human individuals. Healthy and HIV-negative, the adult donors had no recent acute infections or vaccinations. The study drew all its donors from Caucasian adults living in Nashville, Tennessee. Assay: immunoSEQ multiplex PCR; the TCRdb copy retains only in-frame clones and omits some. This repertoire shows 2 million to 2.5 million clones, 90% to 97% found once; its top ten account for roughly 0.13%. The V gene lost 6 bases and the J gene lost 8 bases, with 16 bases spanning the gap. The germline CDR1 and CDR2 sequences are MGHDK and SYGVNS. The CDR3 contains 13 residues.

The V and J genes are TRBV25-1 and TRBJ1-1, with TRBD1 as a possible D gene (5 bases). The sequencing input was naive CD4+ T cells sorted from blood. Subset indicated: CD45RA+ positively selected. This receptor was obtained from a man younger than 35 in good health. The CDR3 loop reads CASSTRQNFEAFF. DNA for the CDR3: TGTGCCAGCAGCACCAGACAGAACTTCGAAGCTTTCTTT.